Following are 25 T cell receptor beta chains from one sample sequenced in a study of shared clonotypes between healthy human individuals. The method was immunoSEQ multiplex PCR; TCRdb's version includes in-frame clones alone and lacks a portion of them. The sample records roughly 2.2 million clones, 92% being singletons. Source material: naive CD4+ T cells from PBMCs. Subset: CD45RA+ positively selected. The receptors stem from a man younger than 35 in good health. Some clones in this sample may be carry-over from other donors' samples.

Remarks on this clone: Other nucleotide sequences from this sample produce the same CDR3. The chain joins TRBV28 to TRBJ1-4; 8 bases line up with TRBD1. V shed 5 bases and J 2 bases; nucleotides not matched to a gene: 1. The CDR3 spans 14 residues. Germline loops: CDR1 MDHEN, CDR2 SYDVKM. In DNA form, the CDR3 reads TGTGCCAGCAGTAGACAGGGGACTAATGAAAAACTGTTTTTT. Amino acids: CASSRQGTNEKLFF. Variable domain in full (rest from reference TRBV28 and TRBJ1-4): DVKVTQSSRYLVKRTGEKVFLECVQDMDHENMFWYRQDPGLGLRLIYFSYDVKMKEKGDIPEGYSVSREKKERFSLILESASTNQTSMYLCASSRQGTNEKLFFGSGTQLSVL.

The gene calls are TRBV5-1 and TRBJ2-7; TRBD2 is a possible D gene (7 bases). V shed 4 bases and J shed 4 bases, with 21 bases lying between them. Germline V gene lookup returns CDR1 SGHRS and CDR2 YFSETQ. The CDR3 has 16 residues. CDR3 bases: TGCGCCAGCAGCCCGTTATTGGGGGGGGCGCGTTACGAGCAGTACTTC. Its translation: CASSPLLGGARYEQYF.

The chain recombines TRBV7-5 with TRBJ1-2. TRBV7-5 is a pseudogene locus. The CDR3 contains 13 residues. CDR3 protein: CVRTPPGNYGYTF. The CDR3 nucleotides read TGTGTCAGAACCCCCCCGGGGAACTATGGCTACACCTTC.

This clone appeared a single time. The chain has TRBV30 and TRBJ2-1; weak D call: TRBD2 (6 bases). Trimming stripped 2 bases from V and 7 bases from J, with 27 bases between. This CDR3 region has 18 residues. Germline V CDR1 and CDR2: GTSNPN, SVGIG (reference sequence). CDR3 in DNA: TGTGCCTGGAGTCCTCCAAACAGCGGGCATACCCCCGGGAATGAGCAGTTCTTC. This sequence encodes CAWSPPNSGHTPGNEQFF.

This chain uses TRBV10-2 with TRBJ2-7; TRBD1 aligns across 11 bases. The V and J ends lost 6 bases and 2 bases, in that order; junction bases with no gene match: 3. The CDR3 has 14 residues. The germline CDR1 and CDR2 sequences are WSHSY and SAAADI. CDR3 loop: CASSGQGAAYEQYF. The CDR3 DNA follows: TGCGCCAGCAGCGGACAGGGGGCGGCCTACGAGCAGTACTTC.

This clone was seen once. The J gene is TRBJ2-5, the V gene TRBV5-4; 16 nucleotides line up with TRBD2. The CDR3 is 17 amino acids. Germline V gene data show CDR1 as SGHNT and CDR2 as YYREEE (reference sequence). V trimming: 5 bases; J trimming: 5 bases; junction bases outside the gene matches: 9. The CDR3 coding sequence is TGTGCCAGCAGACCCGGGACTAGCGGGAGGGGCCCGGAGACCCAGTACTTC. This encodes CASRPGTSGRGPETQYF.

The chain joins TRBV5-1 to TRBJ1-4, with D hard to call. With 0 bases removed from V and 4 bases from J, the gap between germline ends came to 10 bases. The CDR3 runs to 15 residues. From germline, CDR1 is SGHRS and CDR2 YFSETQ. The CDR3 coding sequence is TGCGCCAGCAGCTTGGAAGGGCCATATAATGAAAAACTGTTTTTT. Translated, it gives CASSLEGPYNEKLFF.

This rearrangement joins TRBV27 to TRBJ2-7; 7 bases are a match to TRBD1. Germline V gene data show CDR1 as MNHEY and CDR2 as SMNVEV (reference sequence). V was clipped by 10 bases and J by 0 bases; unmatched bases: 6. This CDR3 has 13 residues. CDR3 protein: CATGTVSSYEQYF. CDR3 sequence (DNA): TGTGCCACCGGGACAGTAAGCTCCTACGAGCAGTACTTC.

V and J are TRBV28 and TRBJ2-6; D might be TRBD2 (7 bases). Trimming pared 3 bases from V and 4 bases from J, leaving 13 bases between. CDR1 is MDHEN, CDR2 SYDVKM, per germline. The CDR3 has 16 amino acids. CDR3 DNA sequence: TGTGCCAGCAGTTTTGGGGGGGCGTACGGGGCCAACGTCCTGACTTTC. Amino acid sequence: CASSFGGAYGANVLTF.

The CDR3 nucleotides read TGCGCCAGCAGCTGGGGGACAGGGGGAAGGACTGAAGCTTTCTTT. Translation: CASSWGTGGRTEAFF. The rearrangement uses TRBV5-1 and TRBJ1-1; 11 bases map to TRBD1. Per the germline V gene, CDR1 is SGHRS and CDR2 is YFSETQ. Trimming took 3 bases from V and 5 from J; bases not matched to a gene: 6. There are 15 residues in the CDR3.

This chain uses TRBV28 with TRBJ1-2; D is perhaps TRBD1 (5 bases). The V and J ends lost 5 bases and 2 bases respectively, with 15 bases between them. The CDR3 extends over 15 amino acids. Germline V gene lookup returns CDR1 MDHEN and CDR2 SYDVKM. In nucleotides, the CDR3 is TGTGCCAGCAGTGGCATTGGACACCTAAACTATGGCTACACCTTC. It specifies CASSGIGHLNYGYTF.

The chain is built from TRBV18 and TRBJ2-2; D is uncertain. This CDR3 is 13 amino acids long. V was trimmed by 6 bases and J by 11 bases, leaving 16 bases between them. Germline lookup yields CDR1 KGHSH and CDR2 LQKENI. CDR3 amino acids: CASSQAEGVELFF. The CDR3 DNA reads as TGTGCCAGCTCGCAGGCAGAAGGCGTCGAGCTGTTTTTT.

CDR3 sequence: CASSFSGGSNQPQHF. The CDR3, as DNA: TGTGCCAGCAGTTTCTCGGGGGGAAGCAATCAGCCCCAGCATTTT. The chain joins TRBV6-5 to TRBJ1-5, with D possibly being TRBD1 (5 bases). The V and J ends lost 4 bases and 1 base respectively, with 11 bases between them. The germline V gene encodes CDR1 MNHEY and CDR2 SVGAGI. This CDR3 is 15 amino acids long.

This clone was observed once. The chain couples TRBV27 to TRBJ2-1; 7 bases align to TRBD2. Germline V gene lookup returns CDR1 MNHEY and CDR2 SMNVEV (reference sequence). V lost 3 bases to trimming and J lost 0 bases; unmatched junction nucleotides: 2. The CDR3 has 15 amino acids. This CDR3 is CASSFSGVSYNEQFF. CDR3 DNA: TGTGCCAGCAGTTTCAGCGGGGTCTCCTACAATGAGCAGTTCTTC.

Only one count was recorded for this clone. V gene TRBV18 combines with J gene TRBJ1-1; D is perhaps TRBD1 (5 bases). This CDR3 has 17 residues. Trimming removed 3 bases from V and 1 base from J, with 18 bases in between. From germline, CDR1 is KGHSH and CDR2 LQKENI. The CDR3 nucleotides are TGTGCCAGCTCACCGGCCGTCGGGGGGTTGGGGAACACTGAAGCTTTCTTT. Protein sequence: CASSPAVGGLGNTEAFF.

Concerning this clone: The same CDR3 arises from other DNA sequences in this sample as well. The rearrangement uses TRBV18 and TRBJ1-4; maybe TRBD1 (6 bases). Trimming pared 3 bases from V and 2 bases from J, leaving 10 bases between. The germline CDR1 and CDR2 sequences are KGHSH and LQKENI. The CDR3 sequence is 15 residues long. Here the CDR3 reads CASSPPGATNEKLFF. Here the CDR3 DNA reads TGTGCCAGCTCACCCCCGGGGGCGACTAATGAAAAACTGTTTTTT.

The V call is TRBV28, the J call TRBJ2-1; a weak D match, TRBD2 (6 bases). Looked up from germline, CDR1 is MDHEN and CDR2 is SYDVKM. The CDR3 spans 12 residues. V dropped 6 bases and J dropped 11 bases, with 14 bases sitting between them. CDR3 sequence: CASRLRDFQQFF. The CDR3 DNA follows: TGTGCCAGCAGACTCCGGGACTTTCAGCAGTTCTTC.

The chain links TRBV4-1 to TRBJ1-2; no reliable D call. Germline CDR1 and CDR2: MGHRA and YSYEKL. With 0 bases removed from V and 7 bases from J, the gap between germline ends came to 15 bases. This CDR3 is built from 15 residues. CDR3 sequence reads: CASSQDPIGIRGYTF. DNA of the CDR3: TGCGCCAGCAGCCAAGATCCGATAGGGATCCGTGGCTACACCTTC.

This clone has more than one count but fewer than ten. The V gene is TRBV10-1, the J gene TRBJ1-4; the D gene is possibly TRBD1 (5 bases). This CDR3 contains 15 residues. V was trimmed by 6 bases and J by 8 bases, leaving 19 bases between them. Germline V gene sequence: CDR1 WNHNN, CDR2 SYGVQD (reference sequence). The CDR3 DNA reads TGCGCCAGCAGCAAGCCAGGGCAGGGACGCGAAAAACTGTTTTTT. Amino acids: CASSKPGQGREKLFF.

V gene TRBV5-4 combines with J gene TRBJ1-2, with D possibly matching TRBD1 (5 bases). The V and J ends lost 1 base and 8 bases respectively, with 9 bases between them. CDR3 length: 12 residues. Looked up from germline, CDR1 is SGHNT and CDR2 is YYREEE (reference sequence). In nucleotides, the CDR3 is TGTGCCAGCAGCTTGACTGGGGGAGGCTACACCTTC. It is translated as CASSLTGGGYTF.

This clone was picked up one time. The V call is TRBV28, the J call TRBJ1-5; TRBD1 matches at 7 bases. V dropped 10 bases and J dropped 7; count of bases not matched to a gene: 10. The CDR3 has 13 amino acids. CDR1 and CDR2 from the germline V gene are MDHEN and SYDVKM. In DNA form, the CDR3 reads TGTGCCACCATTGACAGGGTCGAACAGCCCCAGCATTTT. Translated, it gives CATIDRVEQPQHF.

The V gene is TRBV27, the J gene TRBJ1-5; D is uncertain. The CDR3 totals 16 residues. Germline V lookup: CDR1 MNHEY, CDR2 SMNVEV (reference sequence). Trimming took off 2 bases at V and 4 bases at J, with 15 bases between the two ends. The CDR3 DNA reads TGTGCCAGCAGTTTAATGGGTCCGGTCAGGAATCAGCCCCAGCATTTT. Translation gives CASSLMGPVRNQPQHF.

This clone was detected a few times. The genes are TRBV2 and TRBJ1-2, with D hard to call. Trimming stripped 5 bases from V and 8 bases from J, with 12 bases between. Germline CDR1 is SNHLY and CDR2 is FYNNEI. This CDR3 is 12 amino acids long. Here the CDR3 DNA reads TGTGCCAGCAGTCAGGTGTTTAACGGCTACACCTTC. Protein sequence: CASSQVFNGYTF.

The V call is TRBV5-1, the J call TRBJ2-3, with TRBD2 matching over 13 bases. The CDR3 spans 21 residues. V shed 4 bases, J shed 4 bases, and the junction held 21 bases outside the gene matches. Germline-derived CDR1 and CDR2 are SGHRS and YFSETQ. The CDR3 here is CASSNGRVAIGLAGVPDTQYF. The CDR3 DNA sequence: TGCGCCAGCAGCAACGGGAGGGTAGCTATCGGACTAGCGGGAGTCCCAGATACGCAGTATTTT.

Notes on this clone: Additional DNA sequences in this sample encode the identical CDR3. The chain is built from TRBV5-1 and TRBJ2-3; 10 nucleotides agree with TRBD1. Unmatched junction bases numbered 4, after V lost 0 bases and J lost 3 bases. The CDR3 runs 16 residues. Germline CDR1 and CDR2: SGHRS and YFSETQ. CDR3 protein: CASSLAGTGETDTQYF. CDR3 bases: TGCGCCAGCAGCTTGGCGGGGACAGGGGAGACAGATACGCAGTATTTT. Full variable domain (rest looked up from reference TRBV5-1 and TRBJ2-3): KAGVTQTPRYLIKTRGQQVTLSCSPISGHRSVSWYQQTPGQGLQFLFEYFSETQRNKGNFPGRFSGRQFSNSRSEMNVSTLELGDSALYLCASSLAGTGETDTQYFGPGTRLTVL.